This TCR beta chain was sequenced during a study of blood T cell repertoires in COVID-19. Some clones are missing from TCRdb's copy, which holds only in-frame ones; the method was immunoSEQ multiplex PCR. The repertoire consists of 200,000 to 300,000 clones, with around three quarters occurring once and the leading ten covering approximately 3.2%. With 2 bases clipped from V and 4 bases from J, the junction kept 4 bases outside the gene matches. Per germline, CDR1 SGHRS and CDR2 YFSETQ. The CDR3 spans 16 residues. The chain is built from TRBV5-1 and TRBJ2-3, with TRBD2 matching 13 bases. Sequencing was carried out using peripheral blood. This clonotype was sampled from a woman over 75 with acute or convalescent COVID-19. Written as DNA, the CDR3 is TGCGCCAGCAGCTTAAGGACTAGCGGGAGTTCAGATACGCAGTATTTT. This codes for CASSLRTSGSSDTQYF. The full variable domain, rest sourced from reference TRBV5-1 and TRBJ2-3, is KAGVTQTPRYLIKTRGQQVTLSCSPISGHRSVSWYQQTPGQGLQFLFEYFSETQRNKGNFPGRFSGRQFSNSRSEMNVSTLELGDSALYLCASSLRTSGSSDTQYFGPGTRLTVL.